A selection of T cell receptor beta chains follows, all from one sample in a study of blood T cells in healthy people across ages. TCRdb reanalysed the 5' RACE reads using MiXCR and keeps one entry per CDR3 protein. The profile shows about 800,000 distinct CDR3 sequences, roughly 60% of them singletons. The sequenced sample consisted of blood. These TCRs come from a young man in good health. CDR3s include the opening cysteine and the closing phenylalanine or tryptophan. The order of the fields is CDR3 protein, V gene.

CASSFLGGKQYF,TRBV27
CASSLPSAGAAFF,TRBV12-3/TRBV12-4
CASSTRDRGYYEQYF,TRBV11-2
CASSPGPYNSPLHF,TRBV7-9
CASSYLTGENEQFF,TRBV6-6
CASSGRTGSENTF,TRBV5-1
CASSLELREETQYF,TRBV7-2
CSVADSSYNEQYF,TRBV29-1
CAISDPQAQETQYF,TRBV10-3
CASSPLTSGGRDTQYF,TRBV5-1
CASSQDYRKAEAFF,TRBV4-3
CAISESGQITYEQYF,TRBV10-3
CASSLAQGATQNF,TRBV12-3/TRBV12-4
CASSRREAFF,TRBV28
CASSSNPTWGTDTQYF,TRBV4-3
CASNGVWRVASYNEQFF,TRBV6-2/TRBV6-3
CATTASYTDTQYF,TRBV24-1
CASSLFGRDNEQYF,TRBV27
CASRSGTDSYNEQYF,TRBV6-5
CSATGGGDHLGYTF,TRBV20-1
CASSPGGAVNNEQFF,TRBV7-8
CASSLRQLRLSGGLSDTQYF,TRBV7-8
CASRAIMTRTDTQYF,TRBV2
CSARGGLLGFRHNEQFF,TRBV20-1
CASSLGGAGGSYEQYF,TRBV7-2
CASSSSGGAQNEQFF,TRBV5-1
CSASSSVDTQYF,TRBV20-1
CASTLRAQMGSGYTF,TRBV19
CASNQEWLRAPLGANVLTF,TRBV3-1
CAWRGNSPNSPLHF,TRBV30
CSVVSVDYNEQFF,TRBV29-1
CASSVLSGDSYNEQFF,TRBV25-1
CASSMGVDEQYF,TRBV13
CTSSFRTEGTQYF,TRBV7-9
CASSLAARGYTF,TRBV7-2
CASSLFRDRGLGEQYF,TRBV5-1
CSAAQLAGEYNEQFF,TRBV20-1
CSLRTLETQYF,TRBV29-1
CASSTSRDRAANYGYTF,TRBV21-1
CASSFSPGNQPQHF,TRBV12-3/TRBV12-4
CASSPYGGAQYF,TRBV12-3/TRBV12-4
CSARAASRHEQFF,TRBV20-1
CASSSPYGANVLTF,TRBV7-2